Each of the 27 T cell receptor beta chains below was sequenced from the same sample in a study of radiation and T cells in renal cell carcinoma. The repertoire was sequenced with immunoSEQ multiplex PCR; TCRdb's copy has only in-frame clones and lacks some. This table has approximately 75,000 clones, 82% appearing once. Sample time point: blood 2 weeks post-SBRT. Specified treatment: 15 Gy SBRT to primary tumor, nephrectomy 4 weeks later. The sample in question was blood, obtained from a patient whose treatment included radiotherapy and nephrectomy. These receptors all come from a man in his sixties with renal cell carcinoma.

The chain has TRBV5-8 and TRBJ1-1; no reliable D call. The germline V gene has CDR1 SGHTS and CDR2 YDEGEE. The CDR3 consists of 17 residues. V dropped 0 bases and J dropped 3 bases, with 18 bases sitting between them. The CDR3, as DNA: TGTGCCAGCAGCTTGGTCGTCGGAATAGGCCATGACACTGAAGCTTTCTTT. It is translated as CASSLVVGIGHDTEAFF. The full variable domain, in which reference TRBV5-8 and TRBJ1-1 provide the parts outside the CDR3, is EAGVTQSPTHLIKTRGQQATLRCSPISGHTSVYWYQQALGLGLQFLLWYDEGEERNRGNFPPRFSGRQFPNYSSELNVNALELEDSALYLCASSLVVGIGHDTEAFFGQGTRLTVV.

This chain joins TRBV11-3 and TRBJ2-3; 9 bases fit TRBD2. CDR3 length: 15 residues. The junction had 7 bases not matched to a gene; V was cut back by 5 bases and J by 4 bases. CDR1 SGHNT and CDR2 YENEEA come from the germline V gene. The CDR3 region is CASSPGLAGPDTQYF. The CDR3 bases are TGTGCCAGCAGCCCGGGACTAGCTGGGCCAGATACGCAGTATTTT. Full variable domain (missing parts from reference TRBV11-3 and TRBJ2-3): EAGVVQSPRYKIIEKKQPVAFWCNPISGHNTLYWYLQNLGQGPELLIRYENEEAVDDSQLPKDRFSAERLKGVDSTLKIQPAELGDSAVYLCASSPGLAGPDTQYFGPGTRLTVL.

The chain recombines TRBV9 with TRBJ1-5, with D perhaps matching TRBD1 (6 bases). This CDR3 is built from 19 residues. Trimming stripped 0 bases from V and 5 bases from J, with 24 bases between. CDR1 SGDLS and CDR2 YYNGEE come from the germline V gene. The CDR3, as DNA: TGTGCCAGCAGCGTAGACCAGGGGACTCCGATCAGCCCAGATCAGCCCCAGCATTTT. It encodes CASSVDQGTPISPDQPQHF.

V usage is TRBV21-1 and J usage is TRBJ2-3; the D call in the table, TRBD2, was not verified against the DNA. TRBV21-1 is tagged as a pseudogene. The CDR3 sequence is 15 residues long. CDR3 in DNA: TGTGCCAGCAGCAAATCCAGCGGGATAACAGATACGCAGTATTTT. The encoded protein is CASSKSSGITDTQYF.

The chain joins TRBV4-1 to TRBJ2-7; 8 bases align to TRBD1. The V gene end was trimmed by 4 bases and the J gene end by 5 bases; junction bases not matched to a gene: 7. The CDR3 runs to 14 residues. Looked up from germline, CDR1 is MGHRA and CDR2 is YSYEKL. This chain's CDR3 is CASSPRQGLNEQYF. As DNA, the CDR3 is TGCGCCAGCAGCCCCAGACAGGGGCTGAACGAGCAGTACTTC.

This clone was picked up a small number of times. The chain carries TRBV5-4 and TRBJ2-2; no firm D call. Trimming took 0 bases from V and 6 from J, leaving 9 bases between them. CDR3 length: 14 residues. The germline V gene has CDR1 SGHNT and CDR2 YYREEE (reference sequence). This CDR3 reads CASSLDTRSGELFF. For the CDR3, the DNA is TGTGCCAGCAGCTTGGACACTCGATCCGGGGAGCTGTTTTTT.

The chain recombines TRBV11-3 with TRBJ2-5, with D uncertain. This CDR3 region has 15 residues. Germline V gene lookup returns CDR1 SGHNT and CDR2 YENEEA. V gave up 2 bases and J gave up 4 bases, with 14 bases separating them. The CDR3 region has the DNA TGTGCCAGCAGCTTATCAGGATATCTTGGAGAGACCCAGTACTTC. Residues: CASSLSGYLGETQYF.

The rearrangement links TRBV6-5 to TRBJ2-1; possible D gene TRBD1, 7 bases. Trimming stripped 7 bases from V and 9 bases from J, with 19 bases between. Germline V gene sequence: CDR1 MNHEY, CDR2 SVGAGI. The CDR3 spans 14 residues. Here the CDR3 reads CASIKMEGAGEQFF. The DNA for the CDR3 is TGTGCCAGCATCAAGATGGAGGGGGCGGGTGAGCAGTTCTTC.

The V call is TRBV6-1, the J call TRBJ2-7; 12 bases map to TRBD2. The V and J ends lost 1 base and 4 bases, in that order; junction bases with no gene match: 5. Germline-derived CDR1 and CDR2 are MNHNS and SASEGT. The CDR3 has 16 amino acids. The CDR3 DNA reads as TGTGCCAGCAGTGAAGGACTAGCGGGGGCGGGATACGAGCAGTACTTC. Translating it yields CASSEGLAGAGYEQYF.

The chain combines TRBV5-1 with TRBJ2-3; D not resolved. The germline CDR1 and CDR2 sequences are SGHRS and YFSETQ. This CDR3 spans 14 amino acids. V lost 0 bases and J lost 3, with 8 bases in between. CDR3 loop: CASSLVARTDTQYF. The CDR3 region has the DNA TGCGCCAGCAGCTTGGTTGCTAGGACAGATACGCAGTATTTT.

The J gene is TRBJ1-5, the V gene TRBV18; a weak D match, TRBD1 (6 bases). Trimming left V 2 bases short and J 0 bases short, with 14 bases between. The germline V gene encodes CDR1 KGHSH and CDR2 LQKENI. The CDR3 consists of 17 residues. The CDR3 DNA sequence: TGTGCCAGCTCACCAGGGGGGGGCCCTTATAGCAATCAGCCCCAGCATTTT. Protein sequence: CASSPGGGPYSNQPQHF.

The J gene is TRBJ2-7, the V gene TRBV2; possibly TRBD1 for D (6 bases). Germline assignment: CDR1 SNHLY and CDR2 FYNNEI. Between the trimmed V and J ends, which lost 0 bases and 3 bases, there was a span of 21 bases. CDR3 size: 18 residues. CDR3 protein: CASSEARAGTLDLYEQYF. The CDR3 nucleotides read TGTGCCAGCAGTGAAGCTCGGGCCGGGACACTGGACCTCTACGAGCAGTACTTC.

V and J are TRBV5-5 and TRBJ2-3; the D is unclear. CDR1 is SGHKS and CDR2 is YYEKEE in the germline V gene (reference sequence). This CDR3 contains 12 residues. Trimming removed 1 base from V and 2 bases from J, with 2 bases in between. The CDR3 is CASSLTTDTQYF. CDR3 DNA sequence: TGTGCCAGCAGCTTGACCACAGATACGCAGTATTTT.

The chain carries TRBV7-9 and TRBJ2-5; TRBD2 is a possible D gene (7 bases). Looked up from germline, CDR1 is SEHNR and CDR2 is FQNEAQ (reference sequence). There are 14 residues in the CDR3. Trimming removed 4 bases from V and 2 bases from J, with 11 bases in between. The CDR3 loop is CASSWGGGQETQYF. The CDR3 nucleotides read TGTGCCAGCAGCTGGGGAGGGGGGCAAGAGACCCAGTACTTC. Full variable domain (missing parts from reference TRBV7-9 and TRBJ2-5): DTGVSQNPRHKITKRGQNVTFRCDPISEHNRLYWYRQTLGQGPEFLTYFQNEAQLEKSRLLSDRFSAERPKGSFSTLEIQRTEQGDSAMYLCASSWGGGQETQYFGPGTRLLVL.

The chain couples TRBV27 to TRBJ2-3; D is undetermined. This CDR3 has 15 amino acids. With 0 bases removed from V and 4 bases from J, the gap between germline ends came to 11 bases. Looked up from germline, CDR1 is MNHEY and CDR2 is SMNVEV (reference sequence). The chain's CDR3 is CASSLSVLPSDTQYF. The CDR3 DNA reads TGTGCCAGCAGTTTATCTGTACTCCCCTCAGATACGCAGTATTTT.

CDR3 sequence reads: CASSPTSRGLGEQYF. The CDR3 DNA follows: TGTGCCAGCAGTCCTACCTCCAGGGGGCTTGGCGAGCAGTACTTC. This sequence joins TRBV7-9 and TRBJ2-7, with 8 bases matching TRBD1. V lost 6 bases to trimming and J lost 6 bases; unmatched junction nucleotides: 13. Germline V gene lookup returns CDR1 SEHNR and CDR2 FQNEAQ (reference sequence). The CDR3 length is 15 residues.

The rearrangement joins TRBV6-1 to TRBJ2-5; 9 bases map to TRBD2. CDR3 size: 18 residues. V lost 0 bases, J lost 1 base, and 9 bases stayed unmatched. From germline, CDR1 is MNHNS and CDR2 SASEGT. The CDR3, as DNA: TGTGCCAGCAGTGAAGCGCTTGTCCTAGCGGGGTCCCAAGAGACCCAGTACTTC. Translated: CASSEALVLAGSQETQYF.

CDR3 nucleotide sequence: TGTGCCAGCAGAGCACCGGGACAGGGGAACACTGAAGCTTTCTTT. Residues: CASRAPGQGNTEAFF. V and J are TRBV2 and TRBJ1-1; 9 bases line up with TRBD1. Germline-derived CDR1 and CDR2 are SNHLY and FYNNEI. V shed 6 bases and J 1 base; nucleotides not matched to a gene: 6. This CDR3 is 15 amino acids long.

The chain combines TRBV5-1 with TRBJ2-7; 7 bases map to TRBD1. Germline V gene data show CDR1 as SGHRS and CDR2 as YFSETQ. This CDR3 contains 15 residues. The trim removed 0 bases at V and 2 bases at J, leaving 5 bases unmatched. The CDR3 reads CASSLVPGGTYEQYF. The DNA for the CDR3 is TGCGCCAGCAGCTTGGTACCAGGGGGAACCTACGAGCAGTACTTC.

The genes are TRBV28 and TRBJ1-1; 7 positions agree with TRBD1. In germline, CDR1 is MDHEN, CDR2 SYDVKM. The CDR3 is made up of 15 amino acids. The junction had 3 bases not matched to a gene; V was cut back by 2 bases and J by 0 bases. The CDR3 region is CASSLTDRLNTEAFF. Written as DNA, the CDR3 is TGTGCCAGCAGTTTAACGGACAGGTTGAACACTGAAGCTTTCTTT.

This clone was seen just once. The J gene is TRBJ1-2, the V gene TRBV5-4; D remains ambiguous. CDR3 length equals 14 residues. Germline CDR1 and CDR2: SGHNT and YYREEE (reference sequence). V dropped 0 bases and J dropped 4 bases, with 10 bases sitting between them. CDR3 sequence reads: CASSLGTASYGYTF. CDR3 bases: TGTGCCAGCAGCTTGGGCACAGCATCCTATGGCTACACCTTC. Together with reference TRBV5-4 and TRBJ1-2, the CDR3 gives the full variable domain: ETGVTQSPTHLIKTRGQQVTLRCSSQSGHNTVSWYQQALGQGPQFIFQYYREEENGRGNFPPRFSGLQFPNYSSELNVNALELDDSALYLCASSLGTASYGYTFGSGTRLTVV.

The chain has TRBV7-6 and TRBJ2-7, with a weak D call TRBD2 (6 bases). CDR1 is SGHVS and CDR2 is FNYEAQ in the germline V gene. Trimming removed 3 bases from V and 0 bases from J, with 9 bases in between. The CDR3 covers 14 residues. For the CDR3, the DNA is TGTGCCAGCAGCTTTCCGGGAGCCTCCTACGAGCAGTACTTC. Protein: CASSFPGASYEQYF.

The V call is TRBV2, the J call TRBJ1-5, with TRBD1 matching 8 bases. From germline, CDR1 is SNHLY and CDR2 FYNNEI. The CDR3 runs to 15 residues. J gave up 7 bases and V 6 bases, and 11 bases lay outside the gene matches. CDR3 in amino acids: CASRRTGGLRQPQHF. The DNA for the CDR3 is TGTGCCAGCAGGAGAACAGGGGGATTGAGGCAGCCCCAGCATTTT.

The gene calls are TRBV11-2 and TRBJ2-2, with 9 bases fitting TRBD2. V gave up 5 bases and J gave up 1 base; unmatched junction bases: 2. The CDR3 contains 15 residues. CDR1 is SGHAT, CDR2 FQNNGV, per germline. The CDR3 loop is CASSMTSGNTGELFF. CDR3 coding DNA: TGTGCCAGCAGCATGACTAGCGGGAACACCGGGGAGCTGTTTTTT.

The gene calls are TRBV5-1 and TRBJ2-1; 9 nucleotides line up with TRBD2. V dropped 1 base and J dropped 6; count of bases not matched to a gene: 2. Germline V CDR1 and CDR2: SGHRS, YFSETQ. The CDR3 has 14 amino acids. CDR3 coding DNA: TGCGCCAGCAGCTTGCAGCGGGAGGCCAATGAGCAGTTCTTC. Amino acid sequence: CASSLQREANEQFF.

V is TRBV10-3 and J is TRBJ2-1; D perhaps matches TRBD1 (6 bases). CDR3 length equals 17 residues. Germline CDR1 is ENHRY and CDR2 is SYGVKD. The V end was cut by 4 bases, the J end by 5 bases, with 21 bases between. The CDR3 DNA follows: TGTGCCATCAGTGCTGAACAGGGCGCCATAGCAGACAATGAGCAGTTCTTC. Protein: CAISAEQGAIADNEQFF.

This clone was counted a single time. The chain carries TRBV29-1 and TRBJ2-1; D remains unclear. Trimming shortened V by 2 bases and J by 3 bases, and 8 bases separated the two germline ends. Germline CDR1 SQVTM, CDR2 ANQGSEA. There are 13 residues in the CDR3. CDR3 DNA sequence: TGCAGCGTTGAATTGCTAGACTACAATGAGCAGTTCTTC. Translation: CSVELLDYNEQFF.